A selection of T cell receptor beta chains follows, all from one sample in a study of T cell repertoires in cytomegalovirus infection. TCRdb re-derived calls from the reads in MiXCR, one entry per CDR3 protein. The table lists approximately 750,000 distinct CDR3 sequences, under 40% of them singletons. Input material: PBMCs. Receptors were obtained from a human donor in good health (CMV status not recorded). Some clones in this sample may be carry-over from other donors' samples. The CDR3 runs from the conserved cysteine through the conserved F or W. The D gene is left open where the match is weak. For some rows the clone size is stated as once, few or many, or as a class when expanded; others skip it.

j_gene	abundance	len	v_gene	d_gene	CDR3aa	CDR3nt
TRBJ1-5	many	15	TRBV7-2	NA	CASSILVGRTQPQHF	TGTGCCAGCAGCATACTGGTGGGGAGGACTCAGCCCCAGCATTTT
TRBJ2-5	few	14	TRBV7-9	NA	CASSPGDLGETQYF	TGTGCCAGCAGCCCCGGGGACTTAGGGGAGACCCAGTACTTC
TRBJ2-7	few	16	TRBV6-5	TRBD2	CASSYRTSGDPYEQYF	TGTGCCAGCAGTTATCGGACTAGCGGGGATCCTTACGAGCAGTACTTC
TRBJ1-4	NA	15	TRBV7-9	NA	CASSIGQSTNEKLFF	TGTGCCAGCAGCATCGGACAGTCGACTAATGAAAAACTGTTTTTT
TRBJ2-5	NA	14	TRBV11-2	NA	CASSLRKGQETQYF	TGTGCCAGCAGCCTACGAAAGGGACAAGAGACCCAGTACTTC
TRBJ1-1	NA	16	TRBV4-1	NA	CASSQEGSGRGTEAFF	TGCGCCAGCAGCCAAGAGGGGTCCGGGAGAGGCACTGAAGCTTTCTTT
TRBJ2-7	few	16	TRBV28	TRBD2	CASSFFRLTSVGEQYF	TGTGCCAGCAGTTTTTTTCGCCTCACTAGCGTCGGCGAGCAGTACTTC
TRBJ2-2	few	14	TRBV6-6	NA	CASRGQTHTGELFF	TGTGCCAGCAGAGGACAGACACACACCGGGGAGCTGTTTTTT
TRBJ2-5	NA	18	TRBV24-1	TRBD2	CATSDSPSGSGKQETQYF	TGTGCCACCAGTGACTCCCCAAGTGGTAGCGGGAAGCAAGAGACCCAGTACTTC
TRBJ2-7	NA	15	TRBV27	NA	CASSFTWGRGYEQYF	TGTGCCAGCAGTTTCACCTGGGGCAGGGGATACGAGCAGTACTTC
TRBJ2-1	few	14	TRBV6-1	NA	CASSVSTPGTQQFF	TGTGCCAGCAGTGTTAGCACTCCCGGGACGCAGCAGTTCTTC
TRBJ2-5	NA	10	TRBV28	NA	CASSYETQYF	TGTGCCAGCAGTTACGAGACCCAGTACTTC
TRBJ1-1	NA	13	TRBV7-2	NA	CASSLSGRGEAFF	TGTGCCAGCAGCTTAAGTGGGAGAGGTGAAGCTTTCTTT
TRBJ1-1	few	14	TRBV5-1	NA	CASSLIAGFGEAFF	TGCGCCAGCAGCTTAATCGCCGGTTTTGGGGAAGCTTTCTTT
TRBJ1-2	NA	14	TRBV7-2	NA	CASSLAFTNYGYTF	TGTGCCAGCAGCTTGGCTTTTACTAACTATGGCTACACCTTC
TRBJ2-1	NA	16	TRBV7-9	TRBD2	CASSHKGLAGLNEQFF	TGTGCCAGCAGCCATAAGGGACTAGCGGGACTCAATGAGCAGTTCTTC
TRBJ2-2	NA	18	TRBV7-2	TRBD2	CASSSSRGGRGGTGEVFF	TGTGCCAGCAGCTCTTCTAGGGGCGGGAGGGGAGGGACCGGGGAGGTGTTTTTT